The present T cell receptor beta chain was sequenced within a study of blood T cell repertoires in COVID-19. TCRdb's table, derived via immunoSEQ multiplex PCR, lists solely in-frame clones and lacks some. The top ten clones hold around 6.1% of a sample with about 150,000 clones, 87% of them seen once. The sequence was collected from a man aged 80 or over with acute or convalescent COVID-19. Sequenced input: peripheral blood.

This chain's CDR3 is CASSFHGLEETQYF. The CDR3 DNA reads as TGCGCCAGCAGCTTTCACGGCCTGGAGGAGACCCAGTACTTC. The chain recombines TRBV5-1 with TRBJ2-5, with D unresolved. CDR1 and CDR2 (germline): SGHRS, YFSETQ. Trimming removed 2 bases from V and 5 bases from J, with 13 bases in between. The CDR3 consists of 14 residues.